This T cell receptor beta chain was sequenced in a study of cytomegalovirus exposure and HLA in healthy donors. Study overall: One earlier analysis, a look at approximately 190 million T cells, found more than 100 million unique TCR beta sequences.

This CDR3 has 13 amino acids. Germline V gene sequence: CDR1 SGHNT, CDR2 YYREEE (reference sequence). V was cut by 4 bases and J by 0 bases, with 8 bases left in between. Study-wide results and limits: CMV serostatus was the only recorded immune exposure for donors. CMV antigen specificity was confirmed in vitro for a few CMV-associated chains.

A remark on this clone: No antigen is known for it.

A multiplex PCR was run with 60 Vbeta primers and 13 Jbeta primers. Here immunoSEQ multiplex PCR was the method, and the copy in TCRdb shows in-frame clones only, minus some. The sample yields around 40,000 clones, of which the top ten take up roughly 1.4%. This TCR came from a man younger than 45 in good health and CMV-seronegative. This chain connects TRBV5-4 to TRBJ2-7, with no clear D. Sequenced input: PBMCs. As DNA, the CDR3 is TGTGCCAGCAGCCCAGGTAGCTCCTACGAGCAGTACTTC. The encoded protein is CASSPGSSYEQYF. The entire variable domain, with the rest obtained from reference TRBV5-4 and TRBJ2-7, is as follows: ETGVTQSPTHLIKTRGQQVTLRCSSQSGHNTVSWYQQALGQGPQFIFQYYREEENGRGNFPPRFSGLQFPNYSSELNVNALELDDSALYLCASSPGSSYEQYFGPGTRLTVT.